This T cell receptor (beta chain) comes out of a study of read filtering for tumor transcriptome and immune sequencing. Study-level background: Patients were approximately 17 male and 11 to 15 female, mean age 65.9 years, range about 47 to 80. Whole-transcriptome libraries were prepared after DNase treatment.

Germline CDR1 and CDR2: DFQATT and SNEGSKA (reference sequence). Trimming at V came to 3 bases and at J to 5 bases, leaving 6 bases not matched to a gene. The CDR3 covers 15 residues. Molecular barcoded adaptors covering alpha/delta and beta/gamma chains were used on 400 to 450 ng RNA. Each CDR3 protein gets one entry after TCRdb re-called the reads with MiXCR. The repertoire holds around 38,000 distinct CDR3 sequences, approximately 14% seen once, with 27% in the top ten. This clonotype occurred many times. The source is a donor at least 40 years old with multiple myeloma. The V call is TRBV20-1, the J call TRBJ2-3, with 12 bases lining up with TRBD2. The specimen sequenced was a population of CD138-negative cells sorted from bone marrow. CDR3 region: CSASLAGGPGDTQYF. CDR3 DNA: TGCAGTGCTAGTCTAGCGGGAGGGCCTGGAGATACGCAGTATTTT.